What follows are 32 T cell receptor beta chains derived from one specimen sequenced in a study of ipilimumab plus nivolumab after autologous stem cell transplantation. Assay: immunoSEQ multiplex PCR; the TCRdb copy retains only in-frame clones and omits some. Among 77,000 or so clones listed, 75% to 85% were seen once. This material consisted of PBMCs, taken in a trial of ipilimumab plus nivolumab as post-transplant consolidation. These receptors were obtained from a male donor with diffuse large B-cell lymphoma.

The table lists this clone with a count of one. The rearrangement joins TRBV11-3 to TRBJ2-5, with D unclear. Germline CDR1 reads SGHNT; CDR2 reads YENEEA. V was trimmed by 1 base and J by 5 bases, leaving 5 bases between them. The CDR3 is 12 amino acids. CDR3 coding DNA: TGTGCCAGCAGCTTAGTCGGGGAGACCCAGTACTTC. Translation gives CASSLVGETQYF.

V is TRBV9 and J is TRBJ2-1, with 13 bases aligning to TRBD2. Germline CDR1 SGDLS, CDR2 YYNGEE. There are 16 residues in the CDR3. V lost 2 bases, J lost 2 bases, and 1 base stayed unmatched. The CDR3, as DNA: TGTGCCAGCAGCGTTACTAGCGGGGGGGCCTACAATGAGCAGTTCTTC. Translating it yields CASSVTSGGAYNEQFF.

The J gene is TRBJ1-2, the V gene TRBV19; D is ambiguous. Germline-derived CDR1 and CDR2 are LNHDA and SQIVND (reference sequence). V was clipped by 4 bases and J by 10 bases, with 22 bases between them. This CDR3 is built from 15 residues. The CDR3 nucleotides are TGTGCCAGTAGTACCATTGGCGGGCGGAACTATTTCTACACCTTC. This encodes CASSTIGGRNYFYTF.

The rearrangement joins TRBV7-2 to TRBJ2-7, with TRBD1 identical over 8 bases. The CDR3 contains 14 residues. Germline assignment: CDR1 SGHTA and CDR2 FQGNSA. J gave up 5 bases and V 4 bases, and 7 bases lay outside the gene matches. CDR3 region: CASSSLDRGNEQYF. In DNA form, the CDR3 reads TGTGCCAGCAGCTCGCTAGACAGGGGTAACGAGCAGTACTTC. Filled out from reference TRBV7-2 and TRBJ2-7, the complete variable domain reads GAGVSQSPSNKVTEKGKDVELRCDPISGHTALYWYRQSLGQGLEFLIYFQGNSAPDKSGLPSDRFSAERTGGSVSTLTIQRTQQEDSAVYLCASSSLDRGNEQYFGPGTRLTVT.

This chain joins TRBV18 and TRBJ2-7; TRBD2 agrees at 8 bases. The length of the CDR3 is 13 residues. V was pared by 8 bases and J by 7 bases, with 10 bases of the junction left unmatched. In germline, CDR1 is KGHSH, CDR2 LQKENI. The CDR3 bases are TGTGCCAGCGGGGAGCGGGGGCAGGAGGAGCAGTACTTC. Its translation is CASGERGQEEQYF.

The gene calls are TRBV27 and TRBJ1-1, with TRBD1 as a possible D gene (5 bases). Trimming shortened V by 7 bases and J by 5 bases, and 17 bases separated the two germline ends. The CDR3 covers 14 residues. Germline V gene data show CDR1 as MNHEY and CDR2 as SMNVEV (reference sequence). The CDR3 nucleotides read TGTGCCAGCACCCTGCGGTGGGGGTCGACTGAAGCTTTCTTT. It yields the protein CASTLRWGSTEAFF.

The chain's CDR3 is CASSYSSGMTEAFF. DNA for the CDR3: TGTGCCAGCAGTTACAGTTCGGGAATGACTGAAGCTTTCTTT. This rearrangement joins TRBV6-6 to TRBJ1-1; D remains unclear. Between the trimmed V and J ends, which lost 2 bases and 5 bases, there was a span of 12 bases. The CDR3 length is 14 residues. Germline values: CDR1 MNHNY, CDR2 SVGAGI (reference sequence).

The CDR3 nucleotides read TGTGCCAGCAGCTTGCCAGGGGCTTCTAGCACAGATACGCAGTATTTT. Translated, it gives CASSLPGASSTDTQYF. The chain uses TRBV5-4 and TRBJ2-3; D perhaps matches TRBD1 (6 bases). CDR3 length: 16 amino acids. V was clipped by 1 base and J by 0 bases, with 12 bases between them. The V gene's germline CDR1 is SGHNT and CDR2 YYREEE (reference sequence). The full variable domain, its missing parts supplied by reference TRBV5-4 and TRBJ2-3, is ETGVTQSPTHLIKTRGQQVTLRCSSQSGHNTVSWYQQALGQGPQFIFQYYREEENGRGNFPPRFSGLQFPNYSSELNVNALELDDSALYLCASSLPGASSTDTQYFGPGTRLTVL.

This clone is a singleton in its sample. CDR3 nucleotides: TGTGCCAGCAGTTTAAGGGGACGCTACACCTTC. This codes for CASSLRGRYTF. The gene calls are TRBV6-5 and TRBJ1-2; TRBD1 is a possible D gene (5 bases). The CDR3 has 11 amino acids. Germline V gene data show CDR1 as MNHEY and CDR2 as SVGAGI. The ends were cut back, 4 bases at V and 9 bases at J, with 9 bases in the middle.

The chain is built from TRBV19 and TRBJ1-6, with 8 bases identical to TRBD1. The CDR3 contains 13 residues. Trimming cost V 5 bases and J 7 bases; bases outside gene matches: 1. CDR1 and CDR2 from the germline V gene are LNHDA and SQIVND (reference sequence). This CDR3 is CASSGQGNSPLHF. The CDR3 DNA reads TGTGCCAGTAGTGGACAGGGCAATTCACCCCTCCACTTT.

The J gene is TRBJ2-7, the V gene TRBV30; D is tentatively TRBD1 or TRBD2 (5 bases each). Germline CDR1 GTSNPN, CDR2 SVGIG (reference sequence). Trimming stripped 3 bases from V and 8 bases from J, with 17 bases between. The CDR3 runs to 13 residues. The CDR3 DNA sequence: TGTGCCTGGAGAGGCCCGGGACCCCCTAAGCAGTACTTC. Residues: CAWRGPGPPKQYF.

The chain is built from TRBV25-1 and TRBJ2-7, with D hard to call. V lost 3 bases and J lost 3, with 12 bases in between. CDR1 is MGHDK, CDR2 SYGVNS, per germline. The CDR3 sequence is 14 residues long. The CDR3 region is CASSEPGHLYEQYF. Written as DNA, the CDR3 is TGTGCCAGCAGTGAGCCAGGCCACCTCTACGAGCAGTACTTC.

The chain carries TRBV20-1 and TRBJ2-5, with D tentatively TRBD2 (5 bases). This CDR3 contains 11 residues. V was shortened by 1 base and J by 5 bases, with 5 bases between the two germline ends. Looked up from germline, CDR1 is DFQATT and CDR2 is SNEGSKA (reference sequence). CDR3 sequence reads: CSARGGETQYF. The CDR3, as DNA: TGCAGTGCTAGAGGCGGGGAGACCCAGTACTTC.

The chain has TRBV7-9 and TRBJ2-5; D not resolved. The germline gives CDR1 SEHNR, CDR2 FQNEAQ (reference sequence). Trimming took 5 bases from V and 3 from J, leaving 19 bases between them. This CDR3 has 16 amino acids. CDR3 nucleotide sequence: TGTGCCAGCAGCCGTTGGGGATCCATGATCGAAGAGACCCAGTACTTC. Translated: CASSRWGSMIEETQYF.

The rearrangement links TRBV18 to TRBJ1-6; TRBD1 might be the D (5 bases). CDR1 KGHSH and CDR2 LQKENI come from the germline V gene. With 3 bases removed from V and 10 bases from J, the gap between germline ends came to 13 bases. CDR3 length equals 14 residues. CDR3 sequence: CASSPAGKGSPLHF. The CDR3 region has the DNA TGTGCCAGCTCACCGGCAGGGAAAGGGTCACCCCTCCACTTT.

The V call is TRBV19, the J call TRBJ1-2; D is possibly TRBD1 (5 bases). Per the germline V gene, CDR1 is LNHDA and CDR2 is SQIVND (reference sequence). The V and J ends lost 5 bases and 7 bases respectively, with 17 bases between them. This CDR3 has 14 amino acids. The CDR3 sequence is CASSPRNSGGGYTF. The CDR3 region has the DNA TGTGCCAGTAGTCCCCGGAATTCGGGGGGTGGCTACACCTTC.

The V call is TRBV29-1, the J call TRBJ2-1; 7 nucleotides match TRBD1. CDR1 is SQVTM and CDR2 is ANQGSEA in the germline V gene. CDR3 length: 14 residues. V shed 6 bases and J 0 bases; nucleotides not matched to a gene: 5. The CDR3 is CSVGQVNSYNEQFF. The CDR3 DNA reads TGCAGCGTCGGACAGGTAAACTCCTACAATGAGCAGTTCTTC.

The chain couples TRBV5-1 to TRBJ1-6; 8 bases agree with TRBD1. CDR3 size: 14 residues. Per the germline V gene, CDR1 is SGHRS and CDR2 is YFSETQ. V shed 4 bases, J shed 7 bases, and the junction held 4 bases outside the gene matches. CDR3 protein: CASSPDRANSPLHF. For the CDR3, the DNA is TGCGCCAGCAGCCCGGACAGGGCGAATTCACCCCTCCACTTT. Full variable domain (outside the CDR3, taken from reference TRBV5-1 and TRBJ1-6): KAGVTQTPRYLIKTRGQQVTLSCSPISGHRSVSWYQQTPGQGLQFLFEYFSETQRNKGNFPGRFSGRQFSNSRSEMNVSTLELGDSALYLCASSPDRANSPLHFGNGTRLTVT.

The chain combines TRBV2 with TRBJ1-6; D is perhaps TRBD1 (6 bases). Germline CDR1 SNHLY, CDR2 FYNNEI. V was shortened by 5 bases and J by 7 bases, with 9 bases between the two germline ends. The CDR3 extends over 13 amino acids. CDR3 residues: CASSQGRNSPLHF. For the CDR3, the DNA is TGTGCCAGCAGTCAGGGGAGGAATTCACCCCTCCACTTT.

V usage is TRBV9 and J usage is TRBJ2-1, with a tentative D call TRBD2 (5 bases). This CDR3 region has 17 residues. V lost 4 bases and J 0 bases, leaving 17 bases between the germline ends. Looked up from germline, CDR1 is SGDLS and CDR2 is YYNGEE. This chain's CDR3 is CASSPRPGLSSYNEQFF. CDR3 DNA: TGTGCCAGCAGCCCCCGTCCAGGACTCTCCTCCTACAATGAGCAGTTCTTC.

This clone appeared a single time. The V and J genes are TRBV4-1 and TRBJ2-3; D remains unclear. There are 14 residues in the CDR3. Germline V CDR1 and CDR2: MGHRA, YSYEKL. The germline V and J ends were trimmed by 1 base and 5 bases, with 10 bases remaining between them. The CDR3 DNA sequence: TGCGCCAGCAGCCAAGGGCGACTCTTAGATACGCAGTATTTT. Translation: CASSQGRLLDTQYF.

V and J are TRBV5-1 and TRBJ1-4, with 10 bases lining up with TRBD1. Germline-derived CDR1 and CDR2 are SGHRS and YFSETQ. The CDR3 loop spans 15 amino acids. The V gene end was trimmed by 4 bases and the J gene end by 7 bases; junction bases not matched to a gene: 7. CDR3 nucleotides: TGCGCCAGCAGCCGATCGGGACAGGGGAGTGAAAAACTGTTTTTT. The encoded protein is CASSRSGQGSEKLFF.

The J gene is TRBJ1-6, the V gene TRBV7-2; D ambiguous. The V and J ends lost 5 bases and 7 bases respectively, with 9 bases between them. The CDR3 totals 13 residues. Germline lookup yields CDR1 SGHTA and CDR2 FQGNSA. The CDR3 protein is CASSPVLNSPLHF. DNA for the CDR3: TGTGCCAGCAGCCCGGTCTTAAATTCACCCCTCCACTTT.

The V gene is TRBV6-4, the J gene TRBJ2-3; no clear D gene. The germline gives CDR1 MRHNA, CDR2 SNTAGT. The V and J ends lost 6 bases and 2 bases respectively, with 12 bases between them. The length of the CDR3 is 14 residues. The CDR3 reads CASSLDGATDTQYF. The DNA for the CDR3 is TGTGCCAGCAGCCTGGATGGTGCCACAGATACGCAGTATTTT.

V gene TRBV7-9 combines with J gene TRBJ1-4; D remains unclear. The CDR3 is 16 amino acids. CDR1 and CDR2 (germline): SEHNR, FQNEAQ (reference sequence). Trimming removed 1 base at V and 8 bases at J, with 17 bases between. The CDR3 sequence: CASSLVRLDAAEKLFF. CDR3 sequence (DNA): TGTGCCAGCAGCTTAGTTCGGTTAGACGCCGCAGAAAAACTGTTTTTT.

The CDR3 loop is CASSEGDRSNQPQHF. As DNA, the CDR3 is TGTGCCAGCAGTGAAGGGGACAGGAGCAATCAGCCCCAGCATTTT. The chain combines TRBV6-1 with TRBJ1-5; 8 bases map to TRBD1. Germline V lookup: CDR1 MNHNS, CDR2 SASEGT. This CDR3 has 15 residues. Trimming took 1 base from V and 1 from J; bases not matched to a gene: 0.

This sequence joins TRBV5-1 and TRBJ2-6; D is undetermined. In germline, CDR1 is SGHRS, CDR2 YFSETQ. Trimming shortened V by 4 bases and J by 0 bases, and 8 bases separated the two germline ends. The CDR3 extends over 15 amino acids. CDR3 nucleotides: TGCGCCAGCAGCAACGACCCCTCTGGGGCCAACGTCCTGACTTTC. It yields the protein CASSNDPSGANVLTF.

V usage is TRBV2 and J usage is TRBJ1-6; the D is unclear. CDR1 is SNHLY and CDR2 is FYNNEI in the germline V gene. The V gene lost 3 bases and the J gene lost 10 bases, with 10 bases spanning the gap. The CDR3 covers 13 residues. The chain's CDR3 is CASSEGLQSPLHF. CDR3 bases: TGTGCCAGCAGTGAGGGCCTCCAATCACCCCTCCACTTT.

The V call is TRBV7-2, the J call TRBJ2-1, with D hard to call. The CDR3 loop spans 14 amino acids. CDR1 and CDR2 (germline): SGHTA, FQGNSA. The V gene lost 3 bases and the J gene lost 2 bases, with 8 bases spanning the gap. The CDR3 DNA reads TGTGCCAGCAGCTTCGGGCGGCCCTACAATGAGCAGTTCTTC. It codes for CASSFGRPYNEQFF.

This sequence joins TRBV27 and TRBJ1-2; possible D gene TRBD1, 5 bases. This CDR3 spans 17 amino acids. V lost 2 bases to trimming and J lost 0 bases, with 16 bases between them. Germline V gene lookup returns CDR1 MNHEY and CDR2 SMNVEV (reference sequence). The CDR3 here is CASSLRFGWGTNYGYTF. CDR3 sequence (DNA): TGTGCCAGCAGTTTAAGGTTCGGGTGGGGGACTAACTATGGCTACACCTTC.

J is TRBJ2-7 and V is TRBV5-1; 7 bases are shared with TRBD2. Trimming at V came to 1 base and at J to 6 bases, leaving 10 bases not matched to a gene. This CDR3 has 15 amino acids. Germline CDR1 is SGHRS and CDR2 is YFSETQ. CDR3 residues: CASSLNLGGYGEQYF. CDR3 DNA: TGCGCCAGCAGCTTGAATCTGGGGGGGTATGGCGAGCAGTACTTC.

The rearrangement joins TRBV12-5 to TRBJ1-4, with D perhaps TRBD1 (6 bases). The CDR3 sequence is 16 residues long. Germline V gene sequence: CDR1 LGHNT, CDR2 FRNRAP. Trimming left V 7 bases short and J 0 bases short, with 15 bases between. For the CDR3, the DNA is TGTGCTAGTGCTCCCGGACAGACTGCAACTAATGAAAAACTGTTTTTT. It encodes CASAPGQTATNEKLFF.